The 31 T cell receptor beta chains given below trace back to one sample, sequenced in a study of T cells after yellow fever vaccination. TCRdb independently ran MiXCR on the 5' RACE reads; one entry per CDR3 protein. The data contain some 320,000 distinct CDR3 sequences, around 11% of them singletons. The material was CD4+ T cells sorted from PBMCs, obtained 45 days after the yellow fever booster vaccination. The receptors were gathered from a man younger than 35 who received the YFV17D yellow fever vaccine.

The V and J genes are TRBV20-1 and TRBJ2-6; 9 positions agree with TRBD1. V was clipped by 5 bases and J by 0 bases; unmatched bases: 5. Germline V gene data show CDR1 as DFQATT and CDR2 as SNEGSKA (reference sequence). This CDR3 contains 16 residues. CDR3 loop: CSAPDRGSSGANVLTF. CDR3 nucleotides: TGCAGTGCTCCGGACAGGGGCAGCTCTGGGGCCAACGTCCTGACTTTC.

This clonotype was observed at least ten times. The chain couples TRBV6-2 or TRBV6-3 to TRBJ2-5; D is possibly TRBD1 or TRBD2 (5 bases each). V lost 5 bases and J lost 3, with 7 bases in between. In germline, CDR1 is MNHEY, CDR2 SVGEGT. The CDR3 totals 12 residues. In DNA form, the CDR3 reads TGTGCCAGCAGTGGGACGGAAGAGACCCAGTACTTC. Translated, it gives CASSGTEETQYF.

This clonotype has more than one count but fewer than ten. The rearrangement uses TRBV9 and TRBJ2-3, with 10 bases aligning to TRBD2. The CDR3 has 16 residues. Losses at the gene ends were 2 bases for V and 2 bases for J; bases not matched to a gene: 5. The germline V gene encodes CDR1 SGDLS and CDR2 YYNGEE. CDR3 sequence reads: CASSVSSGGTTDTQYF. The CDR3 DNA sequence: TGTGCCAGCAGCGTCAGTAGCGGGGGGACCACAGATACGCAGTATTTT. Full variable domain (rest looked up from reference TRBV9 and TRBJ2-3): DSGVTQTPKHLITATGQRVTLRCSPRSGDLSVYWYQQSLDQGLQFLIQYYNGEERAKGNILERFSAQQFPDLHSELNLSSLELGDSALYFCASSVSSGGTTDTQYFGPGTRLTVL.

The chain's CDR3 is CASSPRPLPDTQYF. The CDR3 nucleotides are TGTGCCAGCTCACCACGCCCCTTACCAGATACGCAGTATTTT. V and J are TRBV18 and TRBJ2-3; D remains unclear. V was trimmed by 1 base and J by 4 bases, leaving 9 bases between them. Germline V lookup: CDR1 KGHSH, CDR2 LQKENI. The CDR3 spans 14 residues.

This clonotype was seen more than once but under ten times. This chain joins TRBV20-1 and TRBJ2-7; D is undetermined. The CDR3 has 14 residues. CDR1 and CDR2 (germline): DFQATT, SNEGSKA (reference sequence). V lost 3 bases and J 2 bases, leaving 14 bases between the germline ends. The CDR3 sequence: CSASPSGRPYEQYF. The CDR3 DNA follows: TGCAGTGCTAGCCCGTCAGGCCGTCCCTACGAGCAGTACTTC.

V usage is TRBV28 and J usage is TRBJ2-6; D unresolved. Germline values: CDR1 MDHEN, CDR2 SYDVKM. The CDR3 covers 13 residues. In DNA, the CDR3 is TGTGGCAGTTTCGGGTCTGGGGCCAACGTCCTGACTTTC. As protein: CGSFGSGANVLTF. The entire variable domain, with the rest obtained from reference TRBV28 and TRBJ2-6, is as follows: DVKVTQSSRYLVKRTGEKVFLECVQDMDHENMFWYRQDPGLGLRLIYFSYDVKMKEKGDIPEGYSVSREKKERFSLILESASTNQTSMYLCGSFGSGANVLTFGAGSRLTVL.

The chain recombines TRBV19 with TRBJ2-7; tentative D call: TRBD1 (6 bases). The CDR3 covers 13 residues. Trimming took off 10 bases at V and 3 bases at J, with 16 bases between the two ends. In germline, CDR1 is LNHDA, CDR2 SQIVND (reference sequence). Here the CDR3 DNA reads TGTGCCACCACACAGGGTCGAGGCTACGAGCAGTACTTC. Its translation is CATTQGRGYEQYF.

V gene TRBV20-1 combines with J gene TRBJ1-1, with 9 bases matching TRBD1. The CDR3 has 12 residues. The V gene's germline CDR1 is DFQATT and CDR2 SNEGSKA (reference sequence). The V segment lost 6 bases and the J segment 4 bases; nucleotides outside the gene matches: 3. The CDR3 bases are TGCAGTGCCACGGGACAGGGCACTGAAGCTTTCTTT. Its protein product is CSATGQGTEAFF.

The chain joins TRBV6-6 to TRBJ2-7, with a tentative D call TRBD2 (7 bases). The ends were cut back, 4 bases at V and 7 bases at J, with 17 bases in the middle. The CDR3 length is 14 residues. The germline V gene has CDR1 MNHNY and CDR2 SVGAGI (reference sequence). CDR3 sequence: CASSSGGGAQEQYF. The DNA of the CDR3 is TGTGCCAGCAGTTCCGGAGGGGGGGCCCAAGAGCAGTACTTC.

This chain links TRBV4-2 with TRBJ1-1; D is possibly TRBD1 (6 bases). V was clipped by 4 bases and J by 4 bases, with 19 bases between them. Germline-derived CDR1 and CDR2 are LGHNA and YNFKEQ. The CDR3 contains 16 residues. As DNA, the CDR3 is TGTGCCAGCAGCCCGAGATACAGGGAGGGGAGCACTGAAGCTTTCTTT. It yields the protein CASSPRYREGSTEAFF.

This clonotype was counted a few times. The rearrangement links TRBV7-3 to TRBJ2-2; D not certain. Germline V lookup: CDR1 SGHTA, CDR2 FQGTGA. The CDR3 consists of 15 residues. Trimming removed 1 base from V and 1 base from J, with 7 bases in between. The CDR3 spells CASSLNYQNTGELFF. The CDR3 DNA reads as TGTGCCAGCAGCTTAAATTACCAGAACACCGGGGAGCTGTTTTTT.

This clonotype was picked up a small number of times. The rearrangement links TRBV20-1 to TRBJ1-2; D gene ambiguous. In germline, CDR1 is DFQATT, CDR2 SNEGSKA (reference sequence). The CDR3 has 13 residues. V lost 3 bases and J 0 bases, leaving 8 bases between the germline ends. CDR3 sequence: CSASFPSNYGYTF. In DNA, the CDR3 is TGCAGTGCTAGCTTTCCGTCTAACTATGGCTACACCTTC.

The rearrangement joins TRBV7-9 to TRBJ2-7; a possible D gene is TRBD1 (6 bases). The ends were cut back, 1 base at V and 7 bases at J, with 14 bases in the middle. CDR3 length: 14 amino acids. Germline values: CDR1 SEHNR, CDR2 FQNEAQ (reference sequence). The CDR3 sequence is CASSLETGHWEQYF. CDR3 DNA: TGTGCCAGCAGCTTAGAGACGGGACATTGGGAGCAGTACTTC.

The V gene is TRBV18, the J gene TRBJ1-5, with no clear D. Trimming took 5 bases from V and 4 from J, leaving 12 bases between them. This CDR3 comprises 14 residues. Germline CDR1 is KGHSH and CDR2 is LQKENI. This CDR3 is CASSKDRGNQPQHF. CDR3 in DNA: TGTGCCAGCTCAAAGGATCGAGGGAATCAGCCCCAGCATTTT. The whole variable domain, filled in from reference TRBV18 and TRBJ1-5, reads NAGVMQNPRHLVRRRGQEARLRCSPMKGHSHVYWYRQLPEEGLKFMVYLQKENIIDESGMPKERFSAEFPKEGPSILRIQQVVRGDSAAYFCASSKDRGNQPQHFGDGTRLSIL.

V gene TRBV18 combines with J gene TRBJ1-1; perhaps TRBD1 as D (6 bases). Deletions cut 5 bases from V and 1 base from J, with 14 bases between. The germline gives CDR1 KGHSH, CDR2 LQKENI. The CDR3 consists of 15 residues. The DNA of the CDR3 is TGTGCCAGCTCAAGTTGGGGGGGGCCGAACACTGAAGCTTTCTTT. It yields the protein CASSSWGGPNTEAFF.

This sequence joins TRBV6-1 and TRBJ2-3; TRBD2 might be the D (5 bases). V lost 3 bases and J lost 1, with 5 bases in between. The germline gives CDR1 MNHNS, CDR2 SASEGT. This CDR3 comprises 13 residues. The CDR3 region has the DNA TGTGCCAGCAGTGAGAGGGGCACAGATACGCAGTATTTT. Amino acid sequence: CASSERGTDTQYF.

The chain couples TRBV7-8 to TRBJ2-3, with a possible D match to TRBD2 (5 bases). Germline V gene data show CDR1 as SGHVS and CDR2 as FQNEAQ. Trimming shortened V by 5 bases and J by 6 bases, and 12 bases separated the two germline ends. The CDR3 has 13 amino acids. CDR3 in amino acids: CASSRNKRDTQYF. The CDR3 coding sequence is TGTGCCAGCAGCCGAAACAAGCGGGATACGCAGTATTTT.

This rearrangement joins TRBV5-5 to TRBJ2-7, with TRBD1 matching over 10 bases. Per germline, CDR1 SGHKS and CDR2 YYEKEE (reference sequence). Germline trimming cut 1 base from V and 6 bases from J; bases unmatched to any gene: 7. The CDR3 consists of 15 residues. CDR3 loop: CASSLTGTGVIEQYV. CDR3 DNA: TGTGCCAGCAGCTTGACGGGGACAGGGGTCATCGAGCAGTACGTC.

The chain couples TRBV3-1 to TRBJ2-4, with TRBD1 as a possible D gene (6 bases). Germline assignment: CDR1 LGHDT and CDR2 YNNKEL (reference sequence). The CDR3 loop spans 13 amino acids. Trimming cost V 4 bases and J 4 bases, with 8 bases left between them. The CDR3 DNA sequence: TGTGCCAGCAGCCGGGACACGAAAAACATTCAGTACTTC. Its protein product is CASSRDTKNIQYF.

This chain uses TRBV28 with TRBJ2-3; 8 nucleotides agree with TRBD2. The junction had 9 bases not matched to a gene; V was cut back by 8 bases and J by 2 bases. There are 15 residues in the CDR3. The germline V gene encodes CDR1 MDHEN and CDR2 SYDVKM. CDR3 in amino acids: CASPPGGQATDTQYF. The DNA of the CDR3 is TGTGCCAGCCCGCCGGGGGGGCAGGCCACAGATACGCAGTATTTT.

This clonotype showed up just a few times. CDR3 region: CASSPEGREQYV. Written as DNA, the CDR3 is TGTGCCAGCAGTCCCGAAGGGCGCGAGCAGTACGTC. This chain links TRBV6-1 with TRBJ2-7; no firm D call. The CDR3 covers 12 residues. Trimming took off 5 bases at V and 6 bases at J, with 11 bases between the two ends. CDR1 and CDR2 (germline): MNHNS, SASEGT.

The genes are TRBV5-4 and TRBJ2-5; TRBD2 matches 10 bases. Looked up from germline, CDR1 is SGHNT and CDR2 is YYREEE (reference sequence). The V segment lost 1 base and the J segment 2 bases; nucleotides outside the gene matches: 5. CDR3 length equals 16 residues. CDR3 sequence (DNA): TGTGCCAGCAGCTTGAGGGTAGCGGGGGGACAAGAGACCCAGTACTTC. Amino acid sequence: CASSLRVAGGQETQYF.

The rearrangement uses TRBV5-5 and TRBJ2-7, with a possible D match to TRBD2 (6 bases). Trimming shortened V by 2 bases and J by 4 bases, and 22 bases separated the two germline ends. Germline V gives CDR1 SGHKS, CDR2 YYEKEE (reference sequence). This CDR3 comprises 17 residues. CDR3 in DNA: TGTGCCAGCAGCTTTCGCAACCAGCTTTACGGGACTTACGAGCAGTACTTC. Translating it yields CASSFRNQLYGTYEQYF.

In DNA form, the CDR3 reads TGTGCCACCAGCGGAGTGGGAGATACGCAGTATTTT. As protein: CATSGVGDTQYF. The chain has TRBV24-1 and TRBJ2-3; D not resolved. The CDR3 spans 12 residues. The V gene lost 7 bases and the J gene lost 5 bases, with 9 bases spanning the gap. In germline, CDR1 is KGHDR, CDR2 SFDVKD.

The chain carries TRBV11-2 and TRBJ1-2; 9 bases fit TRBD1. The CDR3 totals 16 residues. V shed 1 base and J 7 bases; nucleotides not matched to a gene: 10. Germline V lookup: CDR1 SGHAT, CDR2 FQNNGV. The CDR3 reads CASSLAPGQGRGGYTF. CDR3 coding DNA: TGTGCCAGCAGCTTAGCCCCTGGACAGGGGCGAGGTGGCTACACCTTC.

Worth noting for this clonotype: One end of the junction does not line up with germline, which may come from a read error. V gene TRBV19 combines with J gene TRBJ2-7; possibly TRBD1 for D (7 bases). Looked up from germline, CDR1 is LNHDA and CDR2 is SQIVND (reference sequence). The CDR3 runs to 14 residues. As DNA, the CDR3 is TGTGCCCGTAGTAAAAGGCAGGGGGGCTACGAGCAGTACTTC. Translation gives CARSKRQGGYEQYF.

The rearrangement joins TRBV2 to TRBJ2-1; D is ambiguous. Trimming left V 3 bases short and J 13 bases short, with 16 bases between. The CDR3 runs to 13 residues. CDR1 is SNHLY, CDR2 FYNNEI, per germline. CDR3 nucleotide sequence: TGTGCCAGCAGTGACCCCGTCGGTACTACCCAGTTCTTC. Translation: CASSDPVGTTQFF.

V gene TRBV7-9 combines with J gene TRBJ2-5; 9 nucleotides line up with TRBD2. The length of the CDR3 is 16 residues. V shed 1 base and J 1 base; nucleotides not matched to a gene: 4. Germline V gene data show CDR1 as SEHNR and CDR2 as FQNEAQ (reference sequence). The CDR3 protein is CASSLGGSGGQETQYF. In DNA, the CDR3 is TGTGCCAGCAGCTTAGGAGGTAGCGGGGGCCAAGAGACCCAGTACTTC.

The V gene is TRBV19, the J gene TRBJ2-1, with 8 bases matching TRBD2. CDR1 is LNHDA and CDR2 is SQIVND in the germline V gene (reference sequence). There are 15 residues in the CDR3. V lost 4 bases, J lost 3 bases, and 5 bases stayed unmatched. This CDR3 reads CASSKLAGIYNEQFF. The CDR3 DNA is TGTGCCAGTAGTAAATTAGCGGGGATCTACAATGAGCAGTTCTTC.

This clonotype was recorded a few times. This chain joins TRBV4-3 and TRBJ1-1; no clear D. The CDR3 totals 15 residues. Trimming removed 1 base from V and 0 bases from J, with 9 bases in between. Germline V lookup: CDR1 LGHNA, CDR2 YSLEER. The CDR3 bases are TGCGCCAGCAGCCAAGTCCCAGGAGTGAACACTGAAGCTTTCTTT. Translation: CASSQVPGVNTEAFF.

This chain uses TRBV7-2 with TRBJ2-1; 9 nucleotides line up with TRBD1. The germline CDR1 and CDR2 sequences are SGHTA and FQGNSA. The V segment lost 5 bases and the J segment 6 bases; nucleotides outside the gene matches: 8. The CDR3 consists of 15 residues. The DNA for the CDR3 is TGTGCCAGCAGCCCGGGACAGGGTTTGATCAATGAGCAGTTCTTC. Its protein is CASSPGQGLINEQFF.